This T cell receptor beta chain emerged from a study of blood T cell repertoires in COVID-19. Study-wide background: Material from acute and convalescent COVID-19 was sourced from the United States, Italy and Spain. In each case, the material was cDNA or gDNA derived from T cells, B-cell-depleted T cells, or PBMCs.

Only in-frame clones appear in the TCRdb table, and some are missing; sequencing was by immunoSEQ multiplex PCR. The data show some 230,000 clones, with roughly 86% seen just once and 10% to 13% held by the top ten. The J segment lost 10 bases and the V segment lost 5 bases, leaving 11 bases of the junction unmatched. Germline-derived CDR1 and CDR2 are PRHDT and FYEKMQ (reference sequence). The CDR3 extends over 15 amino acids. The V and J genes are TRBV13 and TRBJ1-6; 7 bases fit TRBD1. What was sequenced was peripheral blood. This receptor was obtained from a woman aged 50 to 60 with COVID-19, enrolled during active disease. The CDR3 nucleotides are TGTGCCAGCAGCCCAGGCCGGACAGGTCAATCACCCCTCCACTTT. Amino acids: CASSPGRTGQSPLHF.